These 10 T cell receptor beta chains were all obtained from the same sample, sequenced in a study of blood T cell repertoires in COVID-19. Clones were sequenced by immunoSEQ multiplex PCR, and TCRdb holds only the in-frame ones, with some missing. The sample yields about 190,000 clones, about 88% seen once. Material for sequencing was peripheral blood. The receptor source for this set is a man in his thirties or forties with acute or convalescent COVID-19.

CDR3 sequence: CASSRQGRGDTQYF. CDR3 nucleotides: TGTGCCAGCTCACGGCAGGGAAGGGGAGATACGCAGTATTTT. The V call is TRBV18, the J call TRBJ2-3, with D maybe TRBD1 (5 bases). This CDR3 is built from 14 residues. Deletions cut 4 bases from V and 5 bases from J, with 13 bases between. In germline, CDR1 is KGHSH, CDR2 LQKENI.

The chain carries TRBV7-9 and TRBJ2-7; weak D call: TRBD1 (6 bases). The V gene's germline CDR1 is SEHNR and CDR2 FQNEAQ (reference sequence). The CDR3 has 14 amino acids. V gave up 3 bases and J gave up 2 bases, with 11 bases separating them. DNA for the CDR3: TGTGCCAGCAGCTTTACGGCAGGGGCCTACGAGCAGTACTTC. Translation: CASSFTAGAYEQYF. The whole variable domain, remainder taken from reference TRBV7-9 and TRBJ2-7, is DTGVSQNPRHKITKRGQNVTFRCDPISEHNRLYWYRQTLGQGPEFLTYFQNEAQLEKSRLLSDRFSAERPKGSFSTLEIQRTEQGDSAMYLCASSFTAGAYEQYFGPGTRLTVT.

This chain links TRBV30 with TRBJ1-2; 9 nucleotides match TRBD1. The CDR3 contains 12 residues. V lost 8 bases and J lost 6; bases outside the gene matches: 7. The germline V gene has CDR1 GTSNPN and CDR2 SVGIG (reference sequence). The DNA of the CDR3 is TGTGCCCGGGGGGGACAGGGCGATGGCTACACCTTC. Its protein is CARGGQGDGYTF. Full variable domain (remainder filled in from reference TRBV30 and TRBJ1-2): SQTIHQWPATLVQPVGSPLSLECTVEGTSNPNLYWYRQAAGRGLQLLFYSVGIGQISSEVPQNLSASRPQDRQFILSSKKLLLSDSGFYLCARGGQGDGYTFGSGTRLTVV.

The chain joins TRBV4-2 to TRBJ2-5; 10 positions agree with TRBD1. The CDR3 extends over 15 amino acids. The V segment lost 1 base and the J segment 6 bases; nucleotides outside the gene matches: 5. The germline CDR1 and CDR2 sequences are LGHNA and YNFKEQ. The CDR3 region has the DNA TGTGCCAGCAGCCAAGTCCGGGACAGGGGACAGACCCAGTACTTC. Residues: CASSQVRDRGQTQYF.

The V and J genes are TRBV21-1 and TRBJ2-4; the D call TRBD1 from the table was never checked on the DNA. TRBV21-1 counts as a pseudogene. The CDR3 is 11 residues long. The CDR3 DNA reads as TGTGCCAGCAGGGACCCGGGACAGGGAGGCTTC. Amino acid sequence: CASRDPGQGGF.

The rearrangement joins TRBV28 to TRBJ2-3; possible D gene TRBD2, 5 bases. This CDR3 has 15 amino acids. The ends were cut back, 2 bases at V and 6 bases at J, with 15 bases in the middle. Germline CDR1 is MDHEN and CDR2 is SYDVKM. The CDR3 DNA sequence: TGTGCCAGCAGTTTACGCCCGGGAATAGCGGATACGCAGTATTTT. The encoded protein is CASSLRPGIADTQYF.

The chain carries TRBV4-1 and TRBJ1-2, with D maybe TRBD1 (6 bases). Germline V gives CDR1 MGHRA, CDR2 YSYEKL. The ends were cut back, 1 base at V and 8 bases at J, with 26 bases in the middle. This CDR3 is 18 amino acids long. CDR3 residues: CASSQVVGGGRFSAGYTF. The CDR3 DNA follows: TGCGCCAGCAGCCAAGTGGTCGGGGGCGGGAGGTTTTCGGCCGGCTACACCTTC.

The gene calls are TRBV30 and TRBJ1-6, with D perhaps matching TRBD1 (5 bases). CDR1 GTSNPN and CDR2 SVGIG come from the germline V gene (reference sequence). V lost 0 bases and J lost 8, with 8 bases in between. There are 13 residues in the CDR3. This CDR3 reads CAWSVQGDSPLHF. DNA of the CDR3: TGTGCCTGGAGTGTTCAGGGTGATTCACCCCTCCACTTT.

In this sample, this clone turned up a few times. The chain is built from TRBV5-4 and TRBJ2-3, with 9 bases aligning to TRBD2. V shed 5 bases, J shed 4 bases, and the junction held 8 bases outside the gene matches. Germline CDR1 SGHNT, CDR2 YYREEE (reference sequence). This CDR3 is built from 15 residues. Here the CDR3 reads CASSPAGGLADTQYF. DNA for the CDR3: TGTGCCAGCAGTCCAGCGGGGGGCCTAGCAGATACGCAGTATTTT.

The gene calls are TRBV30 and TRBJ1-2; D is unresolved. CDR3 size: 12 residues. CDR1 GTSNPN and CDR2 SVGIG come from the germline V gene (reference sequence). Trimming pared 7 bases from V and 7 bases from J, leaving 16 bases between. CDR3 in DNA: TGTGCCTTAAACCGGGAAGGCCTTGGCTACACCTTC. Amino acid sequence: CALNREGLGYTF.